The source of this T cell receptor beta chain is a study of beta chain features in type 1 diabetes (dated by TCRdb to between 2017 and 2018). Turning to the overall study: Mean age, gender distribution, total cell number and subset yield were not different between patients and healthy donors. The study compared the TCRB repertoires of sorted circulating CD4+ T cell subsets in recently diagnosed type 1 diabetes patients with those in matched healthy donors. Across all samples, 107,917,701 sorted cells were examined, and cell number per subset correlated strongly with RNA yield. Naive and central memory subsets were obtained from all 30 or so donors, but regulatory and stem cell-like memory subsets were isolated from only 8 patients and roughly eight healthy donors. Beyond this particular receptor, the publication reports: Shorter templates might have been favored by PCR, but patient and control samples were amplified and corrected together, so both groups would have been affected equally by any skew. Patients with type 1 diabetes made fewer insertions and deleted more nucleotides at VDJ recombination sites, implying thymic rearrangement abnormalities. The naive, central memory and regulatory TCRB repertoires appeared to resemble one another more closely among patients than among healthy donors. In all four CD4+ subsets, TCRB CDR3 length was moderately but significantly shorter in type 1 diabetes patients. Because cDNA was sequenced instead of genomic DNA, highly expressing activated cells could be over-represented, though the groups showed no difference in activation or CD3 levels. HLA sub-analyses involved small numbers of individuals, so any influence of HLA type on TCRB rearrangement remained unresolved.

All of the isolated RNA was reverse transcribed with the High Capacity cDNA Reverse Transcription Kit, so expressed TCRB transcripts were sequenced. Deep immunoSEQ sequencing was performed on naive, central memory and regulatory T cell samples, with an average of around 3.4 million total reads per sample. After sorted cells were lysed in RLT buffer, RNA was extracted with DNase-treated RNeasy Micro or Mini kits, with the choice depending on cell number. Each cell subset was processed on its own to prevent cross-contamination, while patient and healthy donor samples were processed together. Using the immunoSEQ multiplex PCR, TCRB sequences were amplified from cDNA into 87-bp fragments spanning the CDR3 region. The amplicons were sequenced using the Illumina HiSeq platform. The original pipeline was this. PCR bias was computationally corrected using synthetic template baselines, reads within Hamming distance 2 were collapsed, and singletons that could not be merged were discarded. By aligning reads against IMGT, V, D and J genes, CDR3 length, and insertions or deletions at six rearrangement sites were assigned. Clonotype counts were normalized to sorted cell number within each subset before computing true diversity and Gini coefficients with the tcR R package. Repertoire sharing was quantified using the overlap coefficient calculated on TCRB nucleotide sequences. Out-of-frame TCRB sequences from naive cells were analyzed as a proxy for the pre-selection repertoire. Sourced from immuneACCESS, this table was stored by TCRdb with only in-frame sequences that have V and J called. A share of the clones is absent; for the studies checked, an unresolved V gene accounts for under half, and the remainder has no known explanation. The DNA gave D and trimming, while V, J and clone size come from that table. Within this sample are about 470,000 clones, with approximately 30% of them counted one time only. Jointly, the top ten make up 0.06% to 0.07% of the sample.

A single peripheral blood draw of approximately 100 mL on average was collected from each donor into heparinised tubes. A BD FACSAria II and a panel including CD45RO, CCR7, CD25, CD127, CD95 and CD27 were used to sort naive, central memory, regulatory and stem cell-like memory CD4+ T cells. All sorted populations exceeded 95% purity. PBMCs were isolated right away by Lymphoprep density gradient centrifugation and were stained directly, without culture. So that batch effects would be minimized, each experiment stained and sorted samples in pairs, pairing one healthy donor with one patient. Reading from cysteine to phenylalanine, the CDR3 counts 13 amino acids. Only the CDR3 region is kept as DNA, spanning 39 bases read in frame from base 1. The CDR1 and CDR2 encoded by the germline V gene (reference sequence) are GTSNPN and SVGIG. Germline trimming: 4 bases from V, 5 bases from J; junction bases outside gene matches: 4.

This clone was observed a few times. Its binding antigen is unknown. Base qualities are not at hand, and no much larger clone is one base apart. Sequencing was performed on naive CD4+ T cells from blood. Read against the paper, the sample's cell subset or site label means: true naive CD4+ T cells. This clonotype was sampled from a man aged 18-30 years in good health. The rearranged chain carries TRBV30 and TRBJ2-1; TRBD2 matches 8 bases in the middle. The nucleotides read TGTGCCTGGACTAGCGGGCCCAACAATGAGCAGTTCTTC. Protein translation: CAWTSGPNNEQFF.